The rows below give T cell receptor beta chains drawn from one sample of a study of cytomegalovirus exposure and HLA in healthy donors. Measured with immunoSEQ multiplex PCR; TCRdb has only the in-frame clones, and not every one. The repertoire holds approximately 260,000 clones, around 90% seen once, with about 1.7% in the top ten. Input material: PBMCs. The receptors shown here come from a girl aged 2 to 10 in good health and CMV-seronegative. CDR3s include the opening cysteine and the closing phenylalanine or tryptophan. The order of the fields is J gene, V gene, D gene, clone size, CDR3 protein, CDR3 DNA. The D gene is left open where the match is weak. Size is stated for part of the rows, as once, few or many counts, or as a class when the clone is expanded.

J gene: TRBJ2-1; V gene: TRBV7-7; D gene: .; clone size: once; CDR3 protein: CASSQTAYNEQFF; CDR3 DNA: TGTGCCAGCAGCCAGACTGCCTACAATGAGCAGTTCTTC
J gene: TRBJ1-1; V gene: TRBV6-6; D gene: .; clone size: .; CDR3 protein: CASSFDSSNTEAFF; CDR3 DNA: TGTGCCAGCAGTTTTGACAGTTCGAACACTGAAGCTTTCTTT
J gene: TRBJ2-6; V gene: TRBV19; D gene: TRBD2; clone size: .; CDR3 protein: CASSIITSGRAGANVLTF; CDR3 DNA: TGTGCCAGTAGTATAATAACTAGCGGGAGGGCCGGGGCCAACGTCCTGACTTTC
J gene: TRBJ2-4; V gene: TRBV12-5; D gene: .; clone size: .; CDR3 protein: CASGLGGLNIQYF; CDR3 DNA: TGTGCTAGTGGTTTGGGGGGGCTAAACATTCAGTACTTC
J gene: TRBJ1-5; V gene: TRBV28; D gene: .; clone size: .; CDR3 protein: CASSPAGLAGQPQHF; CDR3 DNA: TGTGCCAGTAGTCCCGCCGGACTAGCGGGGCAGCCCCAGCATTTT
J gene: TRBJ2-5; V gene: TRBV10-3; D gene: TRBD2; clone size: .; CDR3 protein: CAIREAGGETQYF; CDR3 DNA: TGTGCCATCCGCGAGGCGGGAGGTGAGACCCAGTACTTC
J gene: TRBJ2-3; V gene: TRBV9; D gene: TRBD2; clone size: .; CDR3 protein: CASSASGSTDTQYF; CDR3 DNA: TGTGCCAGCAGCGCTAGCGGGAGCACAGATACGCAGTATTTT
J gene: TRBJ2-2; V gene: TRBV13; D gene: TRBD1; clone size: once; CDR3 protein: CASSLEVQGYTGELFF; CDR3 DNA: TGTGCCAGCAGCTTAGAGGTACAGGGGTACACCGGGGAGCTGTTTTTT
J gene: TRBJ1-2; V gene: TRBV6-6; D gene: .; clone size: few; CDR3 protein: CASSYGGNYGYTF; CDR3 DNA: TGTGCCAGCAGTTACGGGGGGAACTATGGCTACACCTTC
J gene: TRBJ1-4; V gene: TRBV5-6; D gene: TRBD1; clone size: few; CDR3 protein: CASSSGQGFGEKLFF; CDR3 DNA: TGTGCCAGCAGCTCGGGACAGGGGTTTGGAGAAAAACTGTTTTTT
J gene: TRBJ1-1; V gene: TRBV9; D gene: .; clone size: .; CDR3 protein: CASSGKDRNTEAFF; CDR3 DNA: TGTGCCAGCAGCGGCAAGGACAGGAACACTGAAGCTTTCTTT
J gene: TRBJ2-7; V gene: TRBV4-2; D gene: TRBD2; clone size: .; CDR3 protein: CASSQESGSSYEQYF; CDR3 DNA: TGTGCCAGCAGCCAAGAGAGCGGGAGCTCCTACGAGCAGTACTTC
J gene: TRBJ1-3; V gene: TRBV6-6; D gene: .; clone size: .; CDR3 protein: CASSTNGAGNTIYF; CDR3 DNA: TGTGCCAGCAGTACCAACGGGGCTGGAAACACCATATATTTT
J gene: TRBJ1-1; V gene: TRBV2; D gene: .; clone size: .; CDR3 protein: CASSFNRDTEAFF; CDR3 DNA: TGTGCCAGCAGCTTTAACAGAGACACTGAAGCTTTCTTT
J gene: TRBJ1-4; V gene: TRBV7-9; D gene: .; clone size: few; CDR3 protein: CASSLEGVANEKLFF; CDR3 DNA: TGTGCCAGCAGCTTAGAAGGGGTTGCTAATGAAAAACTGTTTTTT
J gene: TRBJ1-1; V gene: TRBV29-1; D gene: .; clone size: .; CDR3 protein: CSVGGGDTEAFF; CDR3 DNA: TGCAGCGTGGGCGGGGGAGACACTGAAGCTTTCTTT
J gene: TRBJ2-1; V gene: TRBV29-1; D gene: TRBD2; clone size: .; CDR3 protein: CSVDGTPGTGGSYNEQFF; CDR3 DNA: TGCAGCGTTGACGGGACACCCGGTACGGGAGGGTCCTACAATGAGCAGTTCTTC
J gene: TRBJ2-1; V gene: TRBV25-1; D gene: .; clone size: .; CDR3 protein: CASSEWGENEQFF; CDR3 DNA: TGTGCCAGCAGTGAATGGGGGGAAAATGAGCAGTTCTTC
J gene: TRBJ1-2; V gene: TRBV30; D gene: TRBD1; clone size: .; CDR3 protein: CAWSVPRTGLKRNGYTF; CDR3 DNA: TGTGCCTGGAGTGTACCTCGGACAGGGCTAAAGAGGAATGGCTACACCTTC
J gene: TRBJ1-1; V gene: TRBV11-3; D gene: TRBD1; clone size: once; CDR3 protein: CASSFSGQMNTEAFF; CDR3 DNA: TGTGCCAGCAGCTTTTCGGGACAGATGAACACTGAAGCTTTCTTT
J gene: TRBJ1-1; V gene: TRBV7-6; D gene: .; clone size: .; CDR3 protein: CASSSTAGTTEAFF; CDR3 DNA: TGTGCCAGCAGCTCCACTGCGGGTACCACTGAAGCTTTCTTT
J gene: TRBJ1-3; V gene: TRBV18; D gene: .; clone size: .; CDR3 protein: CASSPAGSSGNTIYF; CDR3 DNA: TGTGCCAGCTCACCAGCAGGGTCCTCTGGAAACACCATATATTTT
J gene: TRBJ2-7; V gene: TRBV7-2; D gene: .; clone size: .; CDR3 protein: CASSSTSTINYEQYF; CDR3 DNA: TGTGCCAGCAGCTCAACCTCGACAATCAACTACGAGCAGTACTTC
J gene: TRBJ1-4; V gene: TRBV27; D gene: .; clone size: .; CDR3 protein: CASRPWGGFEKLFF; CDR3 DNA: TGTGCCAGCAGACCTTGGGGGGGGTTCGAAAAACTGTTTTTT
J gene: TRBJ2-1; V gene: TRBV6-6; D gene: TRBD2; clone size: once; CDR3 protein: CASSYNSGLALNEQFF; CDR3 DNA: TGTGCCAGCAGTTACAACTCGGGACTAGCGTTGAATGAGCAGTTCTTC
J gene: TRBJ2-3; V gene: TRBV12-2; D gene: .; clone size: .; CDR3 protein: CASRLSRRVLAARPDTQYF; CDR3 DNA: TGTGCAAGTCGCCTATCCCGGAGGGTCCTTGCCGCTAGGCCAGATACGCAGTATTTT
J gene: TRBJ2-7; V gene: TRBV27; D gene: TRBD1; clone size: .; CDR3 protein: CASSLYGTEASPYEQYF; CDR3 DNA: TGTGCCAGCAGTTTATATGGGACAGAAGCCTCTCCCTACGAGCAGTACTTC
J gene: TRBJ2-1; V gene: TRBV6-5; D gene: TRBD1; clone size: .; CDR3 protein: CASSKQGLDYNEQFF; CDR3 DNA: TGTGCCAGCAGCAAACAGGGGCTGGATTACAATGAGCAGTTCTTC
J gene: TRBJ1-1; V gene: TRBV6-4; D gene: .; clone size: .; CDR3 protein: CASSIRENTEAFF; CDR3 DNA: TGTGCCAGCAGTATACGGGAGAACACTGAAGCTTTCTTT
J gene: TRBJ2-5; V gene: TRBV5-1; D gene: TRBD2; clone size: .; CDR3 protein: CASSRSGGPGETQYF; CDR3 DNA: TGCGCCAGCAGCAGGTCGGGAGGGCCGGGAGAGACCCAGTACTTC
J gene: TRBJ2-7; V gene: TRBV7-2; D gene: .; clone size: .; CDR3 protein: CASSLVFTGDLYEQYF; CDR3 DNA: TGTGCCAGCAGCTTAGTATTTACAGGCGACCTCTACGAGCAGTACTTC
J gene: TRBJ2-7; V gene: TRBV14; D gene: .; clone size: once; CDR3 protein: CASSPQKRGTATYEQYF; CDR3 DNA: TGTGCCAGCAGCCCACAAAAGCGCGGGACCGCGACCTACGAGCAGTACTTC
J gene: TRBJ2-5; V gene: TRBV7-9; D gene: TRBD2; clone size: .; CDR3 protein: CSSSLAGLAETQYF; CDR3 DNA: TGTTCCAGCAGCTTAGCGGGACTAGCGGAGACCCAGTACTTC
J gene: TRBJ2-7; V gene: TRBV27; D gene: .; clone size: .; CDR3 protein: CASSFQRGGGYEQYF; CDR3 DNA: TGTGCCAGCAGCTTCCAGCGGGGAGGGGGCTACGAGCAGTACTTC
J gene: TRBJ2-2; V gene: TRBV19; D gene: .; clone size: .; CDR3 protein: CASSYRLASGELFF; CDR3 DNA: TGTGCCAGTAGTTACCGTTTAGCGTCCGGGGAGCTGTTTTTT
J gene: TRBJ2-3; V gene: TRBV2; D gene: .; clone size: .; CDR3 protein: CASSDRGNTQYF; CDR3 DNA: TGTGCCAGCAGTGACAGGGGAAATACGCAGTATTTT
J gene: TRBJ2-1; V gene: TRBV30; D gene: .; clone size: .; CDR3 protein: CAWSLQGPNEQFF; CDR3 DNA: TGTGCCTGGAGTTTGCAGGGGCCGAATGAGCAGTTCTTC
J gene: TRBJ1-1; V gene: TRBV7-2; D gene: .; clone size: .; CDR3 protein: CASSLAHGTEAFF; CDR3 DNA: TGTGCCAGCAGCTTAGCGCACGGCACTGAAGCTTTCTTT
J gene: TRBJ2-7; V gene: TRBV11-1; D gene: .; clone size: .; CDR3 protein: CASSRGAFYEQYF; CDR3 DNA: TGTGCCAGCAGCCGCGGGGCTTTCTACGAGCAGTACTTC
J gene: TRBJ2-1; V gene: TRBV5-1; D gene: TRBD2; clone size: .; CDR3 protein: CASSLGVGGGEQFF; CDR3 DNA: TGCGCCAGCAGCTTGGGTGTTGGGGGGGGTGAGCAGTTCTTC
J gene: TRBJ1-1; V gene: TRBV5-1; D gene: .; clone size: .; CDR3 protein: CASSLGGDMNTEAFF; CDR3 DNA: TGCGCCAGCAGCTTGGGGGGAGACATGAACACTGAAGCTTTCTTT
J gene: TRBJ2-1; V gene: TRBV6-1; D gene: TRBD1; clone size: .; CDR3 protein: CASSDFFTGGAYNEQFF; CDR3 DNA: TGTGCCAGCAGTGATTTCTTCACAGGGGGCGCCTACAATGAGCAGTTCTTC
J gene: TRBJ2-7; V gene: TRBV28; D gene: .; clone size: .; CDR3 protein: CASSPETAGPYEQYF; CDR3 DNA: TGTGCCAGCAGTCCAGAGACTGCCGGCCCCTACGAGCAGTACTTC
J gene: TRBJ2-7; V gene: TRBV2; D gene: TRBD1; clone size: .; CDR3 protein: CASLGQGGPYEQYF; CDR3 DNA: TGTGCCAGCCTCGGACAGGGGGGACCTTACGAGCAGTACTTC
J gene: TRBJ2-3; V gene: TRBV9; D gene: TRBD2; clone size: .; CDR3 protein: CASSAPSGWADTQYF; CDR3 DNA: TGTGCCAGCAGCGCCCCTAGCGGCTGGGCAGATACGCAGTATTTT
J gene: TRBJ1-1; V gene: TRBV6-5; D gene: .; clone size: .; CDR3 protein: CASSYSLSNTEAFF; CDR3 DNA: TGTGCCAGCAGTTACTCCCTTTCGAACACTGAAGCTTTCTTT
J gene: TRBJ2-2; V gene: TRBV5-6; D gene: .; clone size: .; CDR3 protein: CASSREEGAGTGELFF; CDR3 DNA: TGTGCCAGCAGTAGAGAAGAGGGCGCGGGCACCGGGGAGCTGTTTTTT
J gene: TRBJ2-2; V gene: TRBV2; D gene: .; clone size: .; CDR3 protein: CASSGGWGTGELFF; CDR3 DNA: TGTGCCAGCAGTGGCGGGTGGGGCACCGGGGAGCTGTTTTTT
J gene: TRBJ2-1; V gene: TRBV2; D gene: TRBD1; clone size: .; CDR3 protein: CASSIRTGGTRHNEQFF; CDR3 DNA: TGTGCCAGCAGTATACGGACAGGGGGGACTAGACACAATGAGCAGTTCTTC
J gene: TRBJ2-7; V gene: TRBV7-9; D gene: TRBD2; clone size: .; CDR3 protein: CASRPGLAGTYEQYF; CDR3 DNA: TGTGCCAGCAGGCCGGGACTAGCGGGAACCTACGAGCAGTACTTC
J gene: TRBJ2-7; V gene: TRBV25-1; D gene: TRBD2; clone size: .; CDR3 protein: CASSPKGTSGSSWYEQYF; CDR3 DNA: TGTGCCAGCAGCCCAAAGGGGACTAGCGGGAGTAGTTGGTACGAGCAGTACTTC
J gene: TRBJ2-3; V gene: TRBV13; D gene: TRBD2; clone size: .; CDR3 protein: CASSFTPGRGPLADTQYF; CDR3 DNA: TGTGCCAGCAGCTTTACCCCGGGGAGGGGCCCCCTCGCAGATACGCAGTATTTT